The 20 T cell receptor beta chains reported below all come from one sample, sequenced in a study of cytomegalovirus exposure and HLA in healthy donors. The PCR ran on 60 Vbeta and 13 Jbeta primers. TCRdb's table, derived via immunoSEQ multiplex PCR, lists solely in-frame clones and lacks some. The sample includes fewer than 90,000 clones, 75% to 80% of them seen just once. Material: PBMCs. Receptor source: a female donor in good health and CMV-seronegative.

This clone came up a few times. The chain recombines TRBV4-3 with TRBJ1-1; no firm D call. V lost 0 bases and J lost 1, with 12 bases in between. CDR3 size: 16 residues. Germline CDR1 is LGHNA and CDR2 is YSLEER. CDR3: CASSQEDFVGNTEAFF. The CDR3 coding sequence is TGCGCCAGCAGCCAAGAGGACTTTGTGGGGAACACTGAAGCTTTCTTT.

The chain links TRBV5-1 to TRBJ2-1; 8 bases map to TRBD1. Germline lookup yields CDR1 SGHRS and CDR2 YFSETQ. There are 15 residues in the CDR3. The V segment lost 4 bases and the J segment 6 bases; nucleotides outside the gene matches: 9. This CDR3 is CASSLGDRSFNEQFF. In DNA, the CDR3 is TGCGCCAGCAGCCTTGGGGACAGGAGTTTCAATGAGCAGTTCTTC. Filled out from reference TRBV5-1 and TRBJ2-1, the complete variable domain reads KAGVTQTPRYLIKTRGQQVTLSCSPISGHRSVSWYQQTPGQGLQFLFEYFSETQRNKGNFPGRFSGRQFSNSRSEMNVSTLELGDSALYLCASSLGDRSFNEQFFGPGTRLTVL.

This sequence joins TRBV4-1 and TRBJ2-3; the match to TRBD2 covers 9 bases. The V gene's germline CDR1 is MGHRA and CDR2 YSYEKL. Unmatched junction bases numbered 10, after V lost 3 bases and J lost 0 bases. The CDR3 is 18 residues long. CDR3: CASSQISGGSTSTDTQYF. CDR3 nucleotide sequence: TGCGCCAGCAGCCAGATTAGCGGGGGATCCACTAGCACAGATACGCAGTATTTT.

The chain recombines TRBV28 with TRBJ2-1, with TRBD1 as a possible D gene (5 bases). Germline loops: CDR1 MDHEN, CDR2 SYDVKM. This CDR3 contains 13 residues. Trimming removed 5 bases from V and 3 bases from J, with 8 bases in between. The DNA of the CDR3 is TGTGCCAGCAGTATAGGACACTACAATGAGCAGTTCTTC. Translated, it gives CASSIGHYNEQFF.

The chain links TRBV7-9 to TRBJ2-7; a possible D gene is TRBD2 (5 bases). The V gene lost 5 bases and the J gene lost 3 bases, with 5 bases spanning the gap. CDR1 and CDR2 from the germline V gene are SEHNR and FQNEAQ (reference sequence). The length of the CDR3 is 11 residues. CDR3 sequence (DNA): TGTGCCAGCAGCGGGAGCTACGAGCAGTACTTC. Translating gives CASSGSYEQYF.

The J gene is TRBJ2-1, the V gene TRBV10-1; 10 positions match TRBD1. This CDR3 contains 12 residues. Germline values: CDR1 WNHNN, CDR2 SYGVQD (reference sequence). The V gene end was trimmed by 5 bases and the J gene end by 13 bases; junction bases not matched to a gene: 5. CDR3 nucleotides: TGCGCCAGCAGTCCGGGACAGGGGAGACAGTTCTTC. Its translation: CASSPGQGRQFF.

The genes are TRBV4-3 and TRBJ2-1, with a tentative D call TRBD1 (5 bases). CDR1 and CDR2 (germline): LGHNA, YSLEER. CDR3 length: 15 amino acids. V dropped 2 bases and J dropped 0 bases, with 8 bases sitting between them. The CDR3 DNA reads as TGCGCCAGCAGCCAACACAGGTCCTCCTACAATGAGCAGTTCTTC. This sequence encodes CASSQHRSSYNEQFF.

This chain joins TRBV7-8 and TRBJ1-5; D ambiguous. Deletions cut 2 bases from V and 0 bases from J, with 8 bases between. Germline CDR1 reads SGHVS; CDR2 reads FQNEAQ. The CDR3 consists of 15 residues. The CDR3 region has the DNA TGTGCCAGCAGCTTACGGGGTAATAGCAATCAGCCCCAGCATTTT. Its protein product is CASSLRGNSNQPQHF. The whole variable domain, remainder taken from reference TRBV7-8 and TRBJ1-5, is GAGVSQSPRYKVAKRGQDVALRCDPISGHVSLFWYQQALGQGPEFLTYFQNEAQLDKSGLPSDRFFAERPEGSVSTLKIQRTQQEDSAVYLCASSLRGNSNQPQHFGDGTRLSIL.

The V call is TRBV18, the J call TRBJ1-1; TRBD1 might be the D (6 bases). CDR1 KGHSH and CDR2 LQKENI come from the germline V gene. CDR3 length: 15 residues. V gave up 3 bases and J gave up 4 bases, with 15 bases separating them. CDR3 coding DNA: TGTGCCAGCTCACCCCCGCGGGGGCAAGGCACTGAAGCTTTCTTT. The encoded protein is CASSPPRGQGTEAFF.

CDR3 amino acids: CASSQSLDRIKTQYF. CDR3 DNA: TGCGCCAGCAGTCAATCCCTGGACAGAATAAAGACCCAGTACTTC. V usage is TRBV23-1 and J usage is TRBJ2-5, with D possibly TRBD1 on 6 matching bases. TRBV23-1 is classed as an ORF, of uncertain function. The CDR3 sequence is 15 residues long. V shed 0 bases and J shed 6 bases, with 14 bases lying between them.

V usage is TRBV2 and J usage is TRBJ1-2; D not resolved. Trimming stripped 4 bases from V and 5 bases from J, with 8 bases between. The V gene's germline CDR1 is SNHLY and CDR2 FYNNEI. The CDR3 length is 12 residues. In nucleotides, the CDR3 is TGTGCCAGCAGTGCTGAACAGTATGGCTACACCTTC. Amino acid sequence: CASSAEQYGYTF.

This chain links TRBV28 with TRBJ1-6; 11 positions match TRBD1. Per the germline V gene, CDR1 is MDHEN and CDR2 is SYDVKM. V was pared by 6 bases and J by 5 bases, with 3 bases of the junction left unmatched. There are 15 residues in the CDR3. CDR3 protein: CASRDRGQNNSPLHF. The CDR3 DNA is TGTGCCAGCAGGGACAGGGGGCAAAATAATTCACCCCTCCACTTT.

The V call is TRBV28, the J call TRBJ1-2; 10 bases match TRBD1. In germline, CDR1 is MDHEN, CDR2 SYDVKM. V lost 7 bases, J lost 4 bases, and 9 bases stayed unmatched. The CDR3 runs 15 residues. CDR3 nucleotides: TGTGCCAGCATAGCCGGGACAGGGGCGATCTATGGCTACACCTTC. It translates to CASIAGTGAIYGYTF.

The rearrangement joins TRBV2 to TRBJ1-5; TRBD1 is a possible D gene (6 bases). Germline values: CDR1 SNHLY, CDR2 FYNNEI. The CDR3 has 14 amino acids. The V gene lost 6 bases and the J gene lost 4 bases, with 13 bases spanning the gap. The CDR3 here is CASSRGGANQPQHF. DNA for the CDR3: TGTGCCAGCAGCCGGGGGGGGGCGAATCAGCCCCAGCATTTT.

The chain has TRBV6-5 and TRBJ2-7, with D possibly being TRBD2 (6 bases). Germline V gene lookup returns CDR1 MNHEY and CDR2 SVGAGI. The CDR3 is 14 amino acids. V was cut by 4 bases and J by 8 bases, with 18 bases left in between. The CDR3 coding sequence is TGTGCCAGCAGTTCGAGCGGGCCGAGGGTCAAGCAGTACTTC. Its protein is CASSSSGPRVKQYF.

V gene TRBV14 combines with J gene TRBJ2-5; 9 nucleotides align to TRBD1. Per germline, CDR1 SGHDN and CDR2 FVKESK. J was trimmed by 2 bases and V by 4 bases; bases with no gene match: 8. CDR3 length: 16 amino acids. The CDR3 coding sequence is TGTGCCAGCAGCCGCGTTACAGGGGGCTTTCAAGAGACCCAGTACTTC. Its protein is CASSRVTGGFQETQYF.

The rearrangement joins TRBV7-9 to TRBJ2-7, with D perhaps matching TRBD1 (6 bases). The V gene lost 5 bases and the J gene lost 6 bases, with 20 bases spanning the gap. CDR3 size: 15 residues. In germline, CDR1 is SEHNR, CDR2 FQNEAQ (reference sequence). For the CDR3, the DNA is TGTGCCAGCAGCCCATTACAGGGATTAGAAGCCGAGCAGTACTTC. The encoded protein is CASSPLQGLEAEQYF. Full variable domain (missing parts from reference TRBV7-9 and TRBJ2-7): DTGVSQNPRHKITKRGQNVTFRCDPISEHNRLYWYRQTLGQGPEFLTYFQNEAQLEKSRLLSDRFSAERPKGSFSTLEIQRTEQGDSAMYLCASSPLQGLEAEQYFGPGTRLTVT.

The rearrangement joins TRBV11-1 to TRBJ2-7; the D gene is possibly TRBD2 (5 bases). The germline gives CDR1 SGHAT, CDR2 FQDESV (reference sequence). V was cut by 2 bases and J by 6 bases, with 14 bases left in between. The CDR3 runs 14 residues. Written as DNA, the CDR3 is TGTGCCAGCAGCTTAAGCGGACTCCTCTCCGAGCAGTACTTC. Encoded protein: CASSLSGLLSEQYF.

This clone was seen just once. The chain recombines TRBV7-6 with TRBJ2-1, with a tentative D call TRBD2 (5 bases). The length of the CDR3 is 15 residues. The V end was cut by 4 bases, the J end by 7 bases, with 17 bases between. Germline CDR1 is SGHVS and CDR2 is FNYEAQ. In DNA form, the CDR3 reads TGTGCCAGCAGCTCTACACGCGGGCCAGAAAATGAGCAGTTCTTC. Protein sequence: CASSSTRGPENEQFF.

CDR3 nucleotides: TGTGCCAGCAGTCAACGTACAGGGGGCCCAGAGACCCAGTACTTC. Encoded protein: CASSQRTGGPETQYF. The chain joins TRBV5-4 to TRBJ2-5; TRBD1 matches 9 bases. V shed 5 bases, J shed 4 bases, and the junction held 9 bases outside the gene matches. Per the germline V gene, CDR1 is SGHNT and CDR2 is YYREEE (reference sequence). The CDR3 has 15 residues.